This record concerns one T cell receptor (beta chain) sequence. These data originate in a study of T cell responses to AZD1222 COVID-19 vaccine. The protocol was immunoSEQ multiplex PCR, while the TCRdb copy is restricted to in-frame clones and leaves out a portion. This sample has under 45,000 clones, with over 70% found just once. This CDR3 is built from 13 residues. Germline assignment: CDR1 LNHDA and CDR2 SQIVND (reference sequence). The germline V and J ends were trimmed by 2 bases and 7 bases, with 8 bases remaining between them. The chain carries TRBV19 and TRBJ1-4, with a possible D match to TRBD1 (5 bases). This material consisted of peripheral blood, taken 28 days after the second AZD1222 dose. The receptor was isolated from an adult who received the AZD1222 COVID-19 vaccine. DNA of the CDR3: TGTGCCAGTAGTATACAGGGTACTGAAAAACTGTTTTTT. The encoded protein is CASSIQGTEKLFF.